The 19 T cell receptor beta chains given below trace back to one sample, sequenced in a study of blood T cell repertoires in COVID-19. Libraries were prepared by immunoSEQ multiplex PCR; TCRdb keeps only in-frame clonotypes and omits some of them. The table includes a few hundred thousand clones, over 80% detected once. Sequenced material: peripheral blood. The origin of the receptors is a human donor in a cohort sampled during active COVID-19.

The CDR3 here is CSASEGGQRNLKAFF. The CDR3 coding sequence is TGCAGTGCTAGTGAGGGGGGACAGCGTAATCTGAAAGCTTTCTTT. This chain links TRBV20-1 with TRBJ1-1, with TRBD1 identical over 7 bases. This CDR3 is built from 15 residues. Germline V gene sequence: CDR1 DFQATT, CDR2 SNEGSKA (reference sequence). The J segment lost 9 bases and the V segment lost 3 bases, leaving 16 bases of the junction unmatched.

V and J are TRBV5-1 and TRBJ2-7; TRBD2 matches at 9 bases. Germline V lookup: CDR1 SGHRS, CDR2 YFSETQ. CDR3 length: 15 amino acids. The V gene end was trimmed by 0 bases and the J gene end by 2 bases; junction bases not matched to a gene: 3. The chain's CDR3 is CASSLALAGAYEQYF. The CDR3, as DNA: TGCGCCAGCAGCTTGGCGTTAGCGGGAGCCTACGAGCAGTACTTC.

This sequence joins TRBV5-4 and TRBJ2-5; possibly TRBD2 for D (6 bases). CDR3 length: 17 residues. From germline, CDR1 is SGHNT and CDR2 YYREEE (reference sequence). Trimming removed 4 bases from V and 6 bases from J, with 25 bases in between. For the CDR3, the DNA is TGTGCCAGCAGCGAGGTACCGGGGGTAGGGAGTCGGAAGACCCAGTACTTC. Amino acid sequence: CASSEVPGVGSRKTQYF.

The CDR3 loop is CASSTGQGKNTEAFF. The CDR3 DNA follows: TGTGCCAGCAGTACGGGACAGGGGAAGAACACTGAAGCTTTCTTT. The genes are TRBV6-2 or TRBV6-3 and TRBJ1-1, with 10 bases identical to TRBD1. CDR1 and CDR2 from the germline V gene are MNHEY and SVGEGT. Unmatched junction bases numbered 4, after V lost 5 bases and J lost 1 base. This CDR3 spans 15 amino acids.

This chain links TRBV7-9 with TRBJ2-7; TRBD1 might be the D (6 bases). Germline assignment: CDR1 SEHNR and CDR2 FQNEAQ (reference sequence). CDR3 length: 14 residues. V was clipped by 5 bases and J by 0 bases, with 11 bases between them. CDR3 region: CASSARTASYEQYF. The DNA of the CDR3 is TGTGCCAGCAGCGCCAGGACAGCCTCCTACGAGCAGTACTTC.

The chain joins TRBV5-1 to TRBJ2-7; 7 positions match TRBD1. With V trimmed by 0 bases and J by 2 bases, 2 bases remained unmatched. Germline-derived CDR1 and CDR2 are SGHRS and YFSETQ. The CDR3 has 14 residues. The CDR3 loop is CASSLEGAAYEQYF. Written as DNA, the CDR3 is TGCGCCAGCAGCTTGGAGGGGGCCGCCTACGAGCAGTACTTC.

V is TRBV23-1 and J is TRBJ2-6; 8 bases are shared with TRBD1. TRBV23-1 is designated an ORF whose function remains uncertain. J gave up 0 bases and V 3 bases, and 13 bases lay outside the gene matches. The CDR3 consists of 20 residues. The CDR3 bases are TGCGCCAGCAGTCATTCTCCCGGGACAGGTCCCCCCTCTGGGGCCAACGTCCTGACTTTC. Its translation: CASSHSPGTGPPSGANVLTF.

The sample holds a few counts of this clone. The DNA for the CDR3 is TGTGCCAGCAGCCGGACAGGGGCGGAGGAGCAGTACTTC. Encoded protein: CASSRTGAEEQYF. The chain joins TRBV5-4 to TRBJ2-7, with 9 bases that match TRBD1. The CDR3 runs to 13 residues. V dropped 4 bases and J dropped 7; count of bases not matched to a gene: 6. Per germline, CDR1 SGHNT and CDR2 YYREEE (reference sequence).

This clone was seen more than once but under ten times. The chain carries TRBV28 and TRBJ1-4; TRBD1 aligns across 7 bases. Germline loops: CDR1 MDHEN, CDR2 SYDVKM. The CDR3 runs to 13 residues. V dropped 5 bases and J dropped 8; count of bases not matched to a gene: 5. CDR3 coding DNA: TGTGCCAGCAGTCAAACAGGGGCCGAAAAACTGTTTTTT. Translation gives CASSQTGAEKLFF.

The chain combines TRBV29-1 with TRBJ1-5; 9 bases match TRBD1. The V segment lost 4 bases and the J segment 5 bases; nucleotides outside the gene matches: 3. Germline V gene lookup returns CDR1 SQVTM and CDR2 ANQGSEA. The CDR3 length is 13 residues. CDR3 loop: CSVGWTGDQPQHF. The CDR3 DNA reads TGCAGCGTTGGTTGGACAGGGGATCAGCCCCAGCATTTT. Variable domain in full (rest from reference TRBV29-1 and TRBJ1-5): SAVISQKPSRDICQRGTSLTIQCQVDSQVTMMFWYRQQPGQSLTLIATANQGSEATYESGFVIDKFPISRPNLTFSTLTVSNMSPEDSSIYLCSVGWTGDQPQHFGDGTRLSIL.

The chain links TRBV5-1 to TRBJ2-7, with 11 bases fitting TRBD2. Germline V gene data show CDR1 as SGHRS and CDR2 as YFSETQ. V dropped 0 bases and J dropped 5; count of bases not matched to a gene: 10. CDR3 length: 17 amino acids. The chain's CDR3 is CASSLGLAGSSRHEQYF. The CDR3 bases are TGCGCCAGCAGCTTGGGACTAGCGGGGAGTTCTCGCCACGAGCAGTACTTC.

This sequence joins TRBV28 and TRBJ1-5, with D possibly being TRBD1 (5 bases). The germline gives CDR1 MDHEN, CDR2 SYDVKM. The germline V and J ends were trimmed by 1 base and 4 bases, with 8 bases remaining between them. This CDR3 region has 14 residues. The CDR3 spells CASSLSQGNQPQHF. The CDR3 bases are TGTGCCAGCAGTTTATCCCAGGGTAATCAGCCCCAGCATTTT.

The rearrangement links TRBV4-1 to TRBJ1-2; maybe TRBD1 (5 bases). Trimming pared 0 bases from V and 8 bases from J, leaving 10 bases between. The CDR3 is 13 amino acids. From germline, CDR1 is MGHRA and CDR2 YSYEKL. CDR3: CASSQDRAWGYTF. CDR3 coding DNA: TGCGCCAGCAGCCAAGACAGGGCCTGGGGCTACACCTTC.

This clone came up a few times. The same CDR3 arises from other DNA sequences in this sample as well. The chain combines TRBV28 with TRBJ1-5; D is ambiguous. Trimming shortened V by 3 bases and J by 7 bases, and 13 bases separated the two germline ends. This CDR3 has 14 residues. Looked up from germline, CDR1 is MDHEN and CDR2 is SYDVKM. Written as DNA, the CDR3 is TGTGCCAGCAGTTTGGAGGCAGATTTGCAGCCCCAGCATTTT. Protein product: CASSLEADLQPQHF.

V is TRBV7-2 and J is TRBJ1-1; no firm D call. Germline V gene lookup returns CDR1 SGHTA and CDR2 FQGNSA. This CDR3 region has 12 residues. V lost 3 bases to trimming and J lost 0 bases, with 2 bases between them. The CDR3: CASSFMNTEAFF. In DNA form, the CDR3 reads TGTGCCAGCAGCTTCATGAACACTGAAGCTTTCTTT. Full variable domain (remainder filled in from reference TRBV7-2 and TRBJ1-1): GAGVSQSPSNKVTEKGKDVELRCDPISGHTALYWYRQSLGQGLEFLIYFQGNSAPDKSGLPSDRFSAERTGGSVSTLTIQRTQQEDSAVYLCASSFMNTEAFFGQGTRLTVV.

The sample holds a few counts of this clone. The chain is built from TRBV7-3 and TRBJ1-2; 8 nucleotides match TRBD1. The CDR3 is 12 amino acids. Losses at the gene ends were 5 bases for V and 9 bases for J; bases not matched to a gene: 5. Germline V gene sequence: CDR1 SGHTA, CDR2 FQGTGA. The CDR3 DNA is TGTGCCAGCAGCGGTGACAGGGGTAGCTACACCTTC. Protein product: CASSGDRGSYTF.

The genes are TRBV7-3 and TRBJ1-5; D gene unclear. Per germline, CDR1 SGHTA and CDR2 FQGTGA. The CDR3 totals 13 residues. The CDR3 nucleotides read TGTGTCACAAGAAGTCTTAGCAATCAGCCCCAGCATTTT. This encodes CVTRSLSNQPQHF.

Written as DNA, the CDR3 is TGTGCCAGCAGTTCATCGTCGTGGGGGCTACAAGAGACCCAGTACTTC. It specifies CASSSSSWGLQETQYF. The chain carries TRBV6-5 and TRBJ2-5, with D possibly matching TRBD1 (6 bases). V lost 4 bases and J 2 bases, leaving 17 bases between the germline ends. The CDR3 has 16 residues. In germline, CDR1 is MNHEY, CDR2 SVGAGI.

This clone has only a few counts. The genes are TRBV18 and TRBJ1-2; 10 positions agree with TRBD1. V dropped 2 bases and J dropped 7; count of bases not matched to a gene: 7. Germline V gene lookup returns CDR1 KGHSH and CDR2 LQKENI. This CDR3 spans 15 amino acids. CDR3 in amino acids: CASSPFDRGRLGYTF. The CDR3, as DNA: TGTGCCAGCTCACCATTTGACAGGGGGCGCCTTGGCTACACCTTC.